One sample yielded the 32 T cell receptor beta chains listed below, sequenced in a study of human versus mouse CDR3 diversity and MHC coevolution. Data came from immunoSEQ multiplex PCR; TCRdb stores just in-frame clones and leaves some out. The data show about 81,000 clones, about 93% seen once. Specimen: naive CD4+ T cells from blood. Sample subset: CD45RO-negative CD62L-positive naive CD4 T cells. Receptor source: a person aged 30 to 69 in good health.

The rearrangement links TRBV5-1 to TRBJ1-1, with 11 bases lining up with TRBD1. The J segment lost 5 bases and the V segment lost 4 bases, leaving 4 bases of the junction unmatched. The CDR3 runs 14 residues. From germline, CDR1 is SGHRS and CDR2 YFSETQ. The chain's CDR3 is CASSGDRGGTEAFF. The CDR3 DNA reads as TGCGCCAGCAGCGGGGACAGGGGGGGGACTGAAGCTTTCTTT.

The chain couples TRBV7-8 to TRBJ2-7; TRBD2 aligns across 7 bases. There are 14 residues in the CDR3. The trim removed 6 bases at V and 3 bases at J, leaving 8 bases unmatched. Germline CDR1 SGHVS, CDR2 FQNEAQ. The CDR3 coding sequence is TGTGCCAGCAGGTCCCGGACTAGTGACTACGAGCAGTACTTC. Its translation: CASRSRTSDYEQYF.

The rearrangement joins TRBV5-1 to TRBJ1-1, with D unresolved. V dropped 0 bases and J dropped 1 base, with 7 bases sitting between them. The germline V gene has CDR1 SGHRS and CDR2 YFSETQ. There are 14 residues in the CDR3. The CDR3 loop is CASSLGVPNTEAFF. As DNA, the CDR3 is TGCGCCAGCAGCTTGGGAGTTCCGAACACTGAAGCTTTCTTT.

This sequence joins TRBV12-5 and TRBJ1-2; maybe TRBD1 (6 bases). Looked up from germline, CDR1 is LGHNT and CDR2 is FRNRAP. The CDR3 sequence is 13 residues long. The V end was cut by 3 bases, the J end by 2 bases, with 7 bases between. For the CDR3, the DNA is TGTGCTAGTGGTTTCCAGGGGAACTATGGCTACACCTTC. It is translated as CASGFQGNYGYTF.

In DNA form, the CDR3 reads TGTGCCAGCAGCGCCACAGGGCTCCCTAATGAAAAACTGTTTTTT. Translation: CASSATGLPNEKLFF. The rearrangement links TRBV7-3 to TRBJ1-4, with a weak D call TRBD1 (6 bases). V dropped 5 bases and J dropped 3 bases, with 13 bases sitting between them. CDR3 length equals 15 residues. Germline values: CDR1 SGHTA, CDR2 FQGTGA.

The J gene is TRBJ2-7, the V gene TRBV9, with D possibly matching TRBD1 (6 bases). The CDR3 runs 15 residues. CDR1 is SGDLS and CDR2 is YYNGEE in the germline V gene. The V end lost 0 bases, the J end lost 0 bases, and 10 bases lay between the germline ends. This CDR3 is CASSVAGGLSYEQYF. The CDR3 DNA is TGTGCCAGCAGCGTAGCTGGGGGCCTCTCCTACGAGCAGTACTTC.

The V call is TRBV7-9, the J call TRBJ2-1, with 8 bases identical to TRBD2. Germline loops: CDR1 SEHNR, CDR2 FQNEAQ (reference sequence). The CDR3 covers 15 residues. V lost 5 bases and J lost 6; bases outside the gene matches: 9. CDR3 sequence (DNA): TGTGCCAGCAGCCGCGAAGCGGGGGCCGGCAATGAGCAGTTCTTC. Translating it yields CASSREAGAGNEQFF.

V is TRBV4-1 and J is TRBJ1-1; TRBD1 matches 10 bases. The CDR3 has 15 residues. Germline lookup yields CDR1 MGHRA and CDR2 YSYEKL. The trim removed 4 bases at V and 7 bases at J, leaving 9 bases unmatched. CDR3 in amino acids: CASSRDRGRSGEAFF. Here the CDR3 DNA reads TGCGCCAGCAGCCGAGACAGGGGGCGAAGCGGTGAAGCTTTCTTT.

The rearrangement links TRBV7-2 to TRBJ2-7; 7 bases are shared with TRBD1. The ends lost 1 base at V and 3 bases at J; junction bases unmatched: 9. Germline CDR1 reads SGHTA; CDR2 reads FQGNSA. CDR3 length equals 16 residues. The CDR3 loop reads CASSLGPRGGHYEQYF. CDR3 coding DNA: TGTGCCAGCAGCTTAGGCCCGAGAGGGGGCCACTACGAGCAGTACTTC. Supplemented by reference TRBV7-2 and TRBJ2-7, the full variable domain reads GAGVSQSPSNKVTEKGKDVELRCDPISGHTALYWYRQSLGQGLEFLIYFQGNSAPDKSGLPSDRFSAERTGGSVSTLTIQRTQQEDSAVYLCASSLGPRGGHYEQYFGPGTRLTVT.

V gene TRBV7-2 combines with J gene TRBJ2-2; perhaps TRBD1 as D (6 bases). This CDR3 is 17 amino acids long. The V end was cut by 6 bases, the J end by 4 bases, with 21 bases between. Germline lookup yields CDR1 SGHTA and CDR2 FQGNSA. For the CDR3, the DNA is TGTGCCAGCAGGGGGCAGGGGTCCACCTGGAGCACCGGGGAGCTGTTTTTT. This encodes CASRGQGSTWSTGELFF. The whole variable domain, filled in from reference TRBV7-2 and TRBJ2-2, reads GAGVSQSPSNKVTEKGKDVELRCDPISGHTALYWYRQSLGQGLEFLIYFQGNSAPDKSGLPSDRFSAERTGGSVSTLTIQRTQQEDSAVYLCASRGQGSTWSTGELFFGEGSRLTVL.

The chain joins TRBV6-5 to TRBJ1-4; perhaps TRBD1 as D (5 bases). Germline V gives CDR1 MNHEY, CDR2 SVGAGI. The ends were cut back, 6 bases at V and 7 bases at J, with 15 bases in the middle. This CDR3 is 14 amino acids long. The CDR3 region has the DNA TGTGCCAGCAGCCCCCGGACACCGTCTGAAAAACTGTTTTTT. Residues: CASSPRTPSEKLFF.

The chain carries TRBV18 and TRBJ1-2; D unresolved. Looked up from germline, CDR1 is KGHSH and CDR2 is LQKENI. Trimming pared 1 base from V and 5 bases from J, leaving 17 bases between. This CDR3 is 16 amino acids long. The CDR3 region is CASSPRTEPSEYGYTF. In nucleotides, the CDR3 is TGTGCCAGCTCACCACGTACAGAGCCCTCTGAGTATGGCTACACCTTC.

The chain recombines TRBV11-2 with TRBJ2-7; D not certain. V was trimmed by 8 bases and J by 4 bases, leaving 18 bases between them. The CDR3 runs to 14 residues. The V gene's germline CDR1 is SGHAT and CDR2 FQNNGV. The CDR3 here is CASGKIVSPYEQYF. In nucleotides, the CDR3 is TGTGCCAGCGGCAAAATCGTATCTCCGTACGAGCAGTACTTC.

The chain employs TRBV19 and TRBJ2-2; D is uncertain. Trimming shortened V by 5 bases and J by 5 bases, and 12 bases separated the two germline ends. The CDR3 extends over 14 amino acids. CDR1 and CDR2 (germline): LNHDA, SQIVND (reference sequence). In nucleotides, the CDR3 is TGTGCCAGTAGTGCCATCTCTAGAACCGGGGAGCTGTTTTTT. Residues: CASSAISRTGELFF.

The genes are TRBV18 and TRBJ2-1; perhaps TRBD1 as D (5 bases). CDR1 KGHSH and CDR2 LQKENI come from the germline V gene. Trimming removed 0 bases at V and 4 bases at J, with 7 bases between. The CDR3 is made up of 14 amino acids. The CDR3 here is CASSPPYRYNEQFF. In DNA, the CDR3 is TGTGCCAGCTCACCACCGTACAGGTACAATGAGCAGTTCTTC.

The chain links TRBV19 to TRBJ2-1, with 11 bases that match TRBD1. From germline, CDR1 is LNHDA and CDR2 SQIVND (reference sequence). V shed 3 bases and J 5 bases; nucleotides not matched to a gene: 12. CDR3 length: 18 amino acids. CDR3 region: CASSMGSGTGGGNNEQFF. The CDR3 nucleotides read TGTGCCAGTAGTATGGGTTCTGGGACAGGGGGAGGTAACAATGAGCAGTTCTTC.

The chain is built from TRBV28 and TRBJ1-2, with D uncertain. CDR3 length equals 14 residues. Germline-derived CDR1 and CDR2 are MDHEN and SYDVKM. V was trimmed by 5 bases and J by 4 bases, leaving 14 bases between them. The CDR3 reads CASSIRARIYGYTF. The CDR3 nucleotides read TGTGCCAGCAGTATTCGCGCCAGGATCTATGGCTACACCTTC.

In nucleotides, the CDR3 is TGTGCTAGTGGTTACGGACAGAGCTCAGATACGCAGTATTTT. Amino acids: CASGYGQSSDTQYF. The chain is built from TRBV12-5 and TRBJ2-3; the D gene is possibly TRBD1 (6 bases). From germline, CDR1 is LGHNT and CDR2 FRNRAP. V was pared by 4 bases and J by 4 bases, with 12 bases between. The CDR3 runs 14 residues.

The chain is built from TRBV14 and TRBJ2-1, with D maybe TRBD2 (5 bases). The germline CDR1 and CDR2 sequences are SGHDN and FVKESK. Trimming took off 4 bases at V and 5 bases at J, with 9 bases between the two ends. The CDR3 covers 13 residues. DNA of the CDR3: TGTGCCAGCAGCCGGGAGTACGACAATGAGCAGTTCTTC. Its translation is CASSREYDNEQFF.

The chain uses TRBV4-3 and TRBJ1-1; TRBD1 matches 7 bases. This CDR3 contains 16 residues. J gave up 7 bases and V 4 bases, and 15 bases lay outside the gene matches. CDR1 and CDR2 from the germline V gene are LGHNA and YSLEER. CDR3 sequence reads: CASSRQTANRGIEAFF. The CDR3 DNA sequence: TGCGCCAGCAGCCGCCAGACCGCTAACAGGGGTATTGAAGCTTTCTTT.

The CDR3 loop is CASSEIGESPLHF. CDR3 in DNA: TGTGCCAGCAGTGAAATCGGGGAGTCACCCCTCCACTTT. J is TRBJ1-6 and V is TRBV6-1, with no clear D. CDR1 and CDR2 from the germline V gene are MNHNS and SASEGT. Deletions cut 2 bases from V and 10 bases from J, with 9 bases between. The CDR3 consists of 13 residues.

The chain joins TRBV5-1 to TRBJ2-1, with D possibly TRBD2 on 5 matching bases. The CDR3 length is 14 residues. Germline CDR1 SGHRS, CDR2 YFSETQ. V was clipped by 6 bases and J by 7 bases, with 17 bases between them. This CDR3 reads CASNPEVVRNEQFF. The DNA for the CDR3 is TGCGCCAGCAACCCGGAGGTGGTAAGGAATGAGCAGTTCTTC.

The J gene is TRBJ2-7, the V gene TRBV27; D uncertain. CDR1 and CDR2 (germline): MNHEY, SMNVEV (reference sequence). Trimming removed 5 bases from V and 0 bases from J, with 8 bases in between. This CDR3 spans 13 amino acids. CDR3 nucleotide sequence: TGTGCCAGCAGTCCGACTTTCTCCTACGAGCAGTACTTC. Translated: CASSPTFSYEQYF.

The rearrangement joins TRBV7-9 to TRBJ2-5, with 7 bases matching TRBD1. V was pared by 4 bases and J by 4 bases, with 3 bases of the junction left unmatched. This CDR3 spans 13 amino acids. The germline gives CDR1 SEHNR, CDR2 FQNEAQ (reference sequence). The CDR3 sequence: CASSSGQRETQYF. The CDR3 region has the DNA TGTGCCAGCAGCTCGGGACAGAGAGAGACCCAGTACTTC.

V and J are TRBV7-8 and TRBJ1-5, with 8 positions matching TRBD1. CDR1 SGHVS and CDR2 FQNEAQ come from the germline V gene. The CDR3 sequence is 16 residues long. J was trimmed by 3 bases and V by 3 bases; bases with no gene match: 7. In nucleotides, the CDR3 is TGTGCCAGCAGCTTCGGCCAGGGGGCTCTCAATCAGCCCCAGCATTTT. It codes for CASSFGQGALNQPQHF.

The chain uses TRBV6-6 and TRBJ1-1, with D unclear. The CDR3 totals 11 residues. Germline CDR1 and CDR2: MNHNY and SVGAGI (reference sequence). The ends were cut back, 6 bases at V and 7 bases at J, with 9 bases in the middle. The CDR3 DNA sequence: TGTGCCAGCAGGGGTCAGGTTGAAGCTTTCTTT. This codes for CASRGQVEAFF.

The chain combines TRBV6-4 with TRBJ2-3, with D maybe TRBD1 (6 bases). With 2 bases removed from V and 3 bases from J, the gap between germline ends came to 12 bases. Germline lookup yields CDR1 MRHNA and CDR2 SNTAGT. The CDR3 runs 15 residues. CDR3 sequence reads: CASSDGGRVTDTQYF. In DNA form, the CDR3 reads TGTGCCAGCAGTGACGGGGGCCGAGTAACAGATACGCAGTATTTT.

The chain uses TRBV2 and TRBJ2-7; 9 bases map to TRBD1. V lost 6 bases to trimming and J lost 4 bases; unmatched junction nucleotides: 1. The CDR3 is 12 amino acids. The germline V gene has CDR1 SNHLY and CDR2 FYNNEI. The CDR3, as DNA: TGTGCCAGCAGAGGACAGGGGTACGAGCAGTACTTC. Amino acid sequence: CASRGQGYEQYF.

The gene calls are TRBV7-6 and TRBJ2-2; 8 nucleotides agree with TRBD1. After removal of 1 base from V and 6 bases from J, the junction contained 4 bases not matched to a gene. In germline, CDR1 is SGHVS, CDR2 FNYEAQ. The CDR3 totals 15 residues. CDR3 coding DNA: TGTGCCAGCAGCTTAGGGACAGGGTCGGCCGGGGAGCTGTTTTTT. It yields the protein CASSLGTGSAGELFF.

The gene calls are TRBV10-3 and TRBJ2-7, with 7 bases lining up with TRBD2. The V and J ends lost 6 bases and 6 bases, in that order; junction bases with no gene match: 14. CDR3 length: 15 residues. Germline assignment: CDR1 ENHRY and CDR2 SYGVKD. In nucleotides, the CDR3 is TGTGCCATCAGCGGGCAGGGAGGGCCCATAACCGAGCAGTACTTC. Amino acids: CAISGQGGPITEQYF.

The chain joins TRBV5-1 to TRBJ2-3; no definite D call. From germline, CDR1 is SGHRS and CDR2 YFSETQ. V was cut by 0 bases and J by 0 bases, with 8 bases left in between. This CDR3 has 15 amino acids. The CDR3 sequence: CASSLAATSTDTQYF. The CDR3 DNA reads as TGCGCCAGCAGCTTGGCCGCGACTAGCACAGATACGCAGTATTTT.

J is TRBJ2-1 and V is TRBV5-4, with 9 positions matching TRBD1. Losses at the gene ends were 0 bases for V and 1 base for J; bases not matched to a gene: 2. The germline V gene has CDR1 SGHNT and CDR2 YYREEE (reference sequence). The CDR3 runs 16 residues. The CDR3 DNA follows: TGTGCCAGCAGCTTGGGGGGACAGGGTTCCTACAATGAGCAGTTCTTC. Its protein is CASSLGGQGSYNEQFF.